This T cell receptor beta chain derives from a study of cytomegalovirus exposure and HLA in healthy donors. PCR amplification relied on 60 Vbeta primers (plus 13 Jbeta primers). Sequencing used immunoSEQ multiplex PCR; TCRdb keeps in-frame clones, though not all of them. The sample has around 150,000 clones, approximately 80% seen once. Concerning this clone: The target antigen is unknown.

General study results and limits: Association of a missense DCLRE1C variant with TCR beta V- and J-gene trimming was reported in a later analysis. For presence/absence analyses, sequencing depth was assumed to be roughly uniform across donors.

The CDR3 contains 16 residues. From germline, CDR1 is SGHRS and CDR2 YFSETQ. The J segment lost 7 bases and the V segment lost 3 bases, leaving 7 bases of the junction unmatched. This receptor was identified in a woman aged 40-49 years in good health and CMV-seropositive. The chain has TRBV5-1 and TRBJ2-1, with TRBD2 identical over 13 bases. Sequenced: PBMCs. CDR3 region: CASSSGLAGEGNEQFF. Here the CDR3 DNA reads TGCGCCAGCAGCTCCGGACTAGCGGGAGAGGGGAATGAGCAGTTCTTC.